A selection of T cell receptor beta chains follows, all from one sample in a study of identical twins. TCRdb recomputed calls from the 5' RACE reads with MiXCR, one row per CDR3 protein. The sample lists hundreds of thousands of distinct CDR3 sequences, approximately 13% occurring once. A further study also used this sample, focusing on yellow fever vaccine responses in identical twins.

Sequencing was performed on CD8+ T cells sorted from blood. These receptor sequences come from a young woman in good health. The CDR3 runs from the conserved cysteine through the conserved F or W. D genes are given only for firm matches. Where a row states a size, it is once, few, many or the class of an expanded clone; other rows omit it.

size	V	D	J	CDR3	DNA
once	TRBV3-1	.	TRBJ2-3	CASSQDNSDLPTDTQYF	TGTGCCAGCAGCCAAGATAACTCGGACCTTCCTACAGATACGCAGTATTTT
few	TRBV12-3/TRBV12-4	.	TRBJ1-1	CASSSAGAISEAFF	TGTGCCAGCAGTTCGGCAGGGGCCATCTCTGAAGCTTTCTTT
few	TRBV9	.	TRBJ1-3	CASSAGVELGNTIYF	TGTGCCAGCAGCGCCGGTGTGGAGCTAGGAAACACCATATATTTT
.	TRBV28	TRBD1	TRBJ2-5	CASSYRQGARETQYF	TGTGCCAGCTCTTATCGGCAGGGGGCACGAGAGACCCAGTACTTC
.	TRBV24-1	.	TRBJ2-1	CATGPSSYNEQFF	TGTGCCACCGGACCCAGCTCCTACAATGAGCAGTTCTTC
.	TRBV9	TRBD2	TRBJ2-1	CASSPSGSLSNEQFF	TGTGCCAGCAGCCCCAGCGGGAGCCTCTCCAATGAGCAGTTCTTC
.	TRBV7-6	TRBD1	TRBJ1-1	CASSLFVGQGTDYTEAFF	TGTGCCAGCAGCCTCTTTGTCGGACAGGGGACGGATTACACTGAAGCTTTCTTT
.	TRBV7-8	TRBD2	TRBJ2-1	CASSIGYGTSGDNEQFF	TGTGCCAGCAGCATAGGCTACGGGACTAGCGGGGACAATGAGCAGTTCTTC
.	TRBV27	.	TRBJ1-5	CASSLLEHRGQPQHF	TGTGCCAGCAGTTTATTAGAACACCGCGGACAGCCCCAGCATTTT
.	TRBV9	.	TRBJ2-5	CASSRNGAQETQYF	TGTGCCAGCAGCAGAAATGGGGCCCAAGAGACCCAGTACTTC
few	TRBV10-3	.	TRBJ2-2	CAIRLNTGELFF	TGTGCCATCAGATTGAACACCGGGGAGCTGTTTTTT
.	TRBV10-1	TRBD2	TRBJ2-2	CASSERGGYPGELFF	TGCGCCAGCAGTGAGCGGGGGGGCTATCCCGGGGAGCTGTTTTTT
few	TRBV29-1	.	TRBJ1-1	CSVESPQNTEAFF	TGCAGCGTTGAAAGCCCACAGAACACTGAAGCTTTCTTT
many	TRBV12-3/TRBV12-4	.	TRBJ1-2	CASSFSKGTFYGYTF	TGTGCCAGCAGTTTCAGCAAGGGGACCTTTTATGGCTACACCTTC
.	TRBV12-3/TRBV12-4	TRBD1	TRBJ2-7	CASSPATGTAYEQYF	TGTGCCAGCAGCCCGGCTACCGGGACAGCCTACGAGCAGTACTTC
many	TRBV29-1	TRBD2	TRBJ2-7	CSVEARLAGSDEQYF	TGCAGCGTTGAAGCCAGACTAGCGGGAAGCGACGAGCAGTACTTC
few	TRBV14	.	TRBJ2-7	CASSAVGAYEQYF	TGTGCCAGCAGCGCCGTCGGGGCTTACGAGCAGTACTTC
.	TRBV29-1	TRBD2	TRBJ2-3	CSVGGGLTDTQYF	TGCAGCGTTGGCGGGGGACTCACAGATACGCAGTATTTT
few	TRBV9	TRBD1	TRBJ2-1	CASSVAARDRVVNEQFF	TGTGCCAGCAGCGTCGCCGCCCGGGACAGGGTGGTCAATGAGCAGTTCTTC
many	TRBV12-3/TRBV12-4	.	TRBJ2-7	CASSLAQLGYEQYF	TGTGCCAGCAGTTTAGCGCAACTGGGCTACGAGCAGTACTTC
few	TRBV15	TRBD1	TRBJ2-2	CATSREGQGDTGELFF	TGTGCCACCAGCAGAGAGGGACAGGGAGACACCGGGGAGCTGTTTTTT
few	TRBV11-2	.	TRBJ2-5	CASSFPAETQYF	TGTGCCAGCAGCTTTCCGGCAGAGACCCAGTACTTC
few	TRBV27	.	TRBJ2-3	CASSLSVGGASADTQYF	TGTGCCAGCAGTTTATCGGTGGGGGGGGCTAGCGCAGATACGCAGTATTTT
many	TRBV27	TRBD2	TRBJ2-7	CASSLGGSPYEQYF	TGTGCCAGCAGTTTAGGCGGGAGCCCCTACGAGCAGTACTTC
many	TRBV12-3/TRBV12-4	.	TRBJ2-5	CASSLTGFETQYF	TGTGCCAGCAGTTTAACGGGTTTCGAGACCCAGTACTTC
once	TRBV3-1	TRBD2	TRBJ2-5	CASSGRGTSGGAWQETQYF	TGTGCCAGCAGCGGACGGGGGACGAGCGGGGGGGCGTGGCAAGAGACCCAGTACTTC
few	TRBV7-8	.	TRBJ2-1	CASSLTGRYNEQFF	TGTGCCAGCAGCTTAACAGGTCGGTACAATGAGCAGTTCTTC
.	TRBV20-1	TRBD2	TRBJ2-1	CSAKSLAGTYNEQFF	TGCAGTGCTAAGTCGCTAGCGGGCACCTACAATGAGCAGTTCTTC
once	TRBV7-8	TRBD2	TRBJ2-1	CASSPPGTSGWDEQFF	TGTGCCAGCAGCCCACCCGGGACTAGCGGGTGGGATGAGCAGTTCTTC
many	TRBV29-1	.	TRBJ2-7	CSVLWGSYSYEQYF	TGCAGCGTCCTTTGGGGGTCTTACTCCTACGAGCAGTACTTC
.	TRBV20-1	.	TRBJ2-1	CSARRGLYNEQFF	TGCAGTGCCCGTAGAGGGCTCTACAATGAGCAGTTCTTC
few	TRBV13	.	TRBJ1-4	CASTFFAGGNEKLFF	TGTGCCAGCACCTTTTTCGCAGGAGGGAATGAAAAACTGTTTTTT
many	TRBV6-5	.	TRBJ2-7	CASSYTETSQGSRYEQYF	TGTGCCAGCAGTTACACCGAAACGTCCCAGGGCAGCAGATACGAGCAGTACTTC
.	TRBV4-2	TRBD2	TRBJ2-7	CASSQGWAVSGPYEQYF	TGTGCCAGCAGCCAAGGTTGGGCGGTTAGCGGGCCGTACGAGCAGTACTTC
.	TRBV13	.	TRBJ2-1	CASSLGWRDGNEQFF	TGTGCCAGCAGCTTAGGGTGGAGGGATGGCAATGAGCAGTTCTTC
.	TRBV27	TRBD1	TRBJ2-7	CASGTGPYEQYF	TGTGCCAGCGGGACAGGGCCCTACGAGCAGTACTTC
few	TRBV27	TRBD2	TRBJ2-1	CASSPRSGRFNEQFF	TGTGCCAGCAGTCCCCGTAGCGGGAGATTCAATGAGCAGTTCTTC
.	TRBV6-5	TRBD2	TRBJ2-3	CASSLSTSGTDTQYF	TGTGCCAGCAGTTTATCGACTAGCGGGACAGATACGCAGTATTTT
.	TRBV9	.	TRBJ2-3	CASSGASSVSTDTQYF	TGTGCCAGCAGCGGAGCTAGCAGTGTGAGCACAGATACGCAGTATTTT
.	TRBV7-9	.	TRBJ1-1	CASSLDWMNTEAFF	TGTGCCAGCAGCTTAGATTGGATGAACACTGAAGCTTTCTTT
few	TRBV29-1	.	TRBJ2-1	CSGAENEQFF	TGCAGCGGAGCGGAGAATGAGCAGTTCTTC
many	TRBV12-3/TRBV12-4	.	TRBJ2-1	CASSTRGEQFF	TGTGCCAGCAGTACCAGGGGTGAGCAGTTCTTC
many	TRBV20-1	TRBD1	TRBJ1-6	CSARDQGTGDNSPLHF	TGCAGTGCTAGAGATCAGGGGACAGGGGATAATTCACCCCTCCACTTT
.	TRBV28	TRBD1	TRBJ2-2	CASSGDSYTGELFF	TGTGCCAGCAGTGGGGACAGCTACACCGGGGAGCTGTTTTTT
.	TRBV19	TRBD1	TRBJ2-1	CASSTPGQKQFF	TGTGCCAGTAGTACGCCGGGACAGAAGCAGTTCTTC
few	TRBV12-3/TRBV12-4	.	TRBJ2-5	CASLGRGGYQETQYF	TGTGCCAGCTTGGGGCGTGGGGGGTACCAAGAGACCCAGTACTTC
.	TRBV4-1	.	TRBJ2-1	CASSQERAGSGMDEQFF	TGCGCCAGCAGCCAAGAAAGGGCGGGCTCGGGGATGGATGAGCAGTTCTTC
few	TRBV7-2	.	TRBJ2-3	CASSLDKSRWDTQYF	TGTGCCAGCAGCTTAGATAAGAGCCGGTGGGATACGCAGTATTTT
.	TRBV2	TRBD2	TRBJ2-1	CASSEGSGSLDEQFF	TGTGCCAGCAGTGAGGGTAGCGGGAGTCTGGATGAGCAGTTCTTC
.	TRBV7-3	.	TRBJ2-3	CASSLTGTPVAGTDTQYF	TGTGCCAGCAGCTTAACCGGGACCCCGGTCGCCGGCACAGATACGCAGTATTTT